Listed below are T cell receptor beta chains from one sample, sequenced in a study of blood T cell repertoires in COVID-19. Using immunoSEQ multiplex PCR, the repertoire was profiled, and TCRdb retains in-frame clones only, with some absent. This sample carries 200,000 to 300,000 clones, about 89% of them seen once, and the ten largest clones take approximately 2.6%. The sample consisted of PBMCs or T cells enriched from blood (not recorded which). The receptors derive from a woman aged 18-35 years who had recovered from COVID-19. The CDR3 runs from the conserved cysteine through the conserved F or W. Fields, in order: J gene, clone size, CDR3 length, V gene, D gene, CDR3 protein, CDR3 DNA. The D gene is left open where the match is weak. A clone size is listed for some rows: how often the clone was seen (once, few, many), or a class if it is expanded.

TRBJ2-7 . 14 TRBV11-2 . CASSKGQGREEQYF TGTGCCAGCAGCAAAGGGCAGGGTCGAGAGGAGCAGTACTTC
TRBJ2-3 . 14 TRBV10-3 TRBD1 CAISERGQRDTQYF TGTGCCATCAGTGAAAGGGGACAGCGAGATACGCAGTATTTT
TRBJ2-7 . 16 TRBV29-1 TRBD2 CSVEGLAGWSSYEQYF TGCAGCGTTGAGGGACTAGCGGGGTGGAGCTCCTACGAGCAGTACTTC
TRBJ1-2 . 14 TRBV4-1 . CASSLPGTRYGYTF TGCGCCAGCAGCCTCCCCGGGACACGCTATGGCTACACCTTC
TRBJ1-6 . 16 TRBV5-1 TRBD1 CASSLDGTEYNSPLHF TGCGCCAGCAGCTTGGATGGGACAGAGTATAATTCACCCCTCCACTTT
TRBJ2-7 . 13 TRBV15 TRBD2 CATSRDPGGEQYF TGTGCCACCAGCAGAGACCCGGGGGGCGAGCAGTACTTC
TRBJ1-3 . 16 TRBV9 . CASRYGGDGGGNTIYF TGTGCCAGCCGCTACGGGGGGGATGGAGGTGGAAACACCATATATTTT
TRBJ2-1 once 15 TRBV10-1 . CASSESLSAVHEQFF TGCGCCAGCAGTGAGAGCCTTTCGGCGGTCCATGAGCAGTTCTTC
TRBJ1-3 . 14 TRBV11-3 . CASSARLRGNTIYF TGTGCCAGCAGCGCCCGGTTACGTGGAAACACCATATATTTT
TRBJ1-5 . 13 TRBV10-3 TRBD1 CAIGPATGQPQHF TGTGCCATCGGACCTGCGACAGGGCAGCCCCAGCATTTT
TRBJ2-1 once 15 TRBV7-9 . CASSLGGLEGNEQFF TGTGCCAGCAGCTTAGGGGGTCTGGAGGGCAATGAGCAGTTCTTC
TRBJ1-3 . 14 TRBV6-5 TRBD1 CASSYGQGGNTIYF TGTGCCAGCAGTTACGGACAGGGCGGAAACACCATATATTTT
TRBJ1-2 . 14 TRBV5-1 . CASSPEQGRAGYTF TGCGCCAGCAGCCCAGAACAAGGCAGGGCTGGCTACACCTTC
TRBJ2-7 . 16 TRBV6-5 . CASSYSRAGYSYEQYF TGTGCCAGCAGTTACTCGCGGGCGGGATACTCCTACGAGCAGTACTTC
TRBJ2-1 . 14 TRBV7-3 . CASSLRSTGDEQFF TGTGCCAGCAGCCTAAGATCGACAGGTGATGAGCAGTTCTTC
TRBJ2-1 . 19 TRBV28 TRBD2 CASSLFLARLAGEGNEQFF TGTGCCAGCAGTTTATTCCTCGCTCGGCTAGCGGGAGAGGGCAATGAGCAGTTCTTC
TRBJ2-7 once 13 TRBV6-4 TRBD2 CASSGLAGGEQYF TGTGCCAGCAGCGGACTAGCGGGAGGCGAGCAGTACTTC
TRBJ1-1 . 16 TRBV6-1 . CASSEWGRNGNTEAFF TGTGCCAGCAGTGAATGGGGGAGGAACGGGAACACTGAAGCTTTCTTT
TRBJ1-5 few 15 TRBV19 TRBD1 CASTLLGTGAQPQHF TGTGCCAGTACCCTCTTAGGGACAGGGGCTCAGCCCCAGCATTTT
TRBJ1-1 once 15 TRBV5-1 . CASSLQGRGNTEAFF TGCGCCAGCAGCTTGCAGGGTCGAGGAAACACTGAAGCTTTCTTT
TRBJ2-1 . 12 TRBV5-6 . CASSYDLDEQFF TGTGCCAGCAGTTACGACTTGGATGAGCAGTTCTTC
TRBJ1-1 . 15 TRBV9 . CASSGGQGPNTEAFF TGTGCCAGCAGCGGGGGGCAGGGGCCGAACACTGAAGCTTTCTTT
TRBJ2-7 once 14 TRBV10-3 . CAIRGKGEEYEQYF TGTGCCATCAGAGGGAAGGGGGAAGAGTACGAGCAGTACTTC
TRBJ2-1 . 13 TRBV2 TRBD2 CAALAGGPNEQFF TGTGCCGCCCTAGCGGGGGGGCCCAATGAGCAGTTCTTC
TRBJ1-2 . 11 TRBV30 . CAWTGLYGYTF TGTGCCTGGACAGGGCTTTATGGCTACACCTTC
TRBJ2-1 . 15 TRBV2 TRBD2 CASRKTSGVHNEQFF TGTGCCAGCAGGAAGACTAGCGGGGTGCACAATGAGCAGTTCTTC
TRBJ1-2 once 15 TRBV3-1/TRBV3-2 . CASSQDWEVFYGYTF TGTGCCAGCAGCCAAGATTGGGAGGTGTTCTATGGCTACACCTTC
TRBJ2-2 . 17 TRBV4-2 . CASSQNMDTGLIGELFF TGTGCCAGCAGCCAGAACATGGACACCGGGTTGATCGGGGAGCTGTTTTTT
TRBJ1-2 . 15 TRBV2 . CASSTSTRLYYGYTF TGTGCCAGCTCCACCTCGACTCGGCTGTACTATGGCTACACCTTC
TRBJ2-1 . 13 TRBV4-1 TRBD1 CASSPYRGDEQFF TGCGCCAGCAGCCCCTACAGGGGCGATGAGCAGTTCTTC
TRBJ1-5 . 15 TRBV19 . CASRQALNGNQPQHF TGTGCCAGTAGGCAGGCTCTAAATGGCAATCAGCCCCAACATTTT
TRBJ2-3 . 16 TRBV10-3 . CAIRDPRIAVTDTQYF TGTGCCATCAGGGACCCGAGGATAGCGGTCACAGATACGCAGTATTTT
TRBJ2-2 . 15 TRBV5-1 TRBD1 CASSLIQGAGGELFF TGCGCCAGCAGCCTGATACAGGGGGCCGGCGGGGAGCTGTTTTTT
TRBJ2-1 few 18 TRBV27 TRBD2 CASTTPGLAGHTGNEQFF TGTGCCAGCACGACTCCGGGACTAGCGGGACATACCGGCAATGAGCAGTTCTTC
TRBJ2-1 . 16 TRBV1 . CTSSQERRGSYNEQFF TGCACCAGCAGCCAAGAAAGGCGGGGCTCTTACAATGAGCAGTTCTTC
TRBJ2-2 . 15 TRBV5-1 . CASSLAQGGTGELFF TGCGCCAGCAGCTTGGCACAGGGCGGGACCGGGGAGCTGTTTTTT
TRBJ2-2 once 15 TRBV10-3 . CAIRGQRVNTGELFF TGTGCCATCAGGGGCCAGCGGGTTAACACCGGGGAGCTGTTTTTT
TRBJ2-7 . 16 TRBV7-9 TRBD1 CASSSPGQGTSYEQYF TGTGCCAGCAGCTCCCCGGGACAGGGGACCTCCTACGAGCAGTACTTC
TRBJ2-3 . 15 TRBV19 TRBD1 CASSTTGDGRDTQYF TGTGCCAGTAGTACGACAGGGGACGGCAGAGATACGCAGTATTTT
TRBJ1-4 . 12 TRBV2 . CASDSYNEKLFF TGTGCCAGCGATAGTTATAATGAAAAACTGTTTTTT
TRBJ2-1 once 16 TRBV6-1 . CASSEYLRSSYNEQFF TGTGCCAGCAGTGAATACCTGCGGAGCTCCTACAATGAGCAGTTCTTC
TRBJ1-2 . 15 TRBV28 . CASSLPLGAPYGYTF TGTGCCAGCAGTTTACCCTTAGGGGCGCCCTATGGCTACACCTTC
TRBJ2-5 . 13 TRBV7-9 . CASSLERWETQYF TGTGCCAGCAGCCTAGAGAGATGGGAGACCCAGTACTTC
TRBJ2-3 . 15 TRBV7-2 TRBD2 CASSLLAGDTDTQYF TGTGCCAGCAGTTTACTAGCGGGAGATACAGATACGCAGTATTTT
TRBJ1-6 . 18 TRBV6-2/TRBV6-3 . CASSYSLSGVFSNSPLHF TGTGCCAGCAGTTACTCTCTGTCCGGAGTTTTCAGCAATTCACCCCTCCACTTT